This T cell receptor (beta chain) emerged from a study of T-cell memory formation after mild COVID-19. Concerning this clonotype: Its antigen is not known.

TCRdb re-called the 5' RACE reads through MiXCR, storing one row per CDR3 protein. In the table there are some 180,000 distinct CDR3 sequences, less than 20% of which are singletons. Study-wide points: The CD4+ clones that contracted clustered mainly within CM and EM, and the CD8+ clones concentrated in EMRA. Second-wave clones that peaked on day 37 lacked confirmed SARS-CoV-2 specificity.

The germline gives CDR1 MGHRA, CDR2 YSYEKL. The CDR3 totals 16 residues. V was trimmed by 4 bases and J by 1 base, leaving 15 bases between them. Specimen: PBMCs or a T cell subset sorted from them (not recorded which). The chain carries TRBV4-1 and TRBJ2-3; D is perhaps TRBD1 (6 bases). This TCR was recovered from a man aged 18 to 30 who had mild COVID-19 (a few samples of this study predate the infection). Cell type and time point are not known. The CDR3 loop reads CASSRDGPGGTDTQYF. The CDR3 coding sequence is TGCGCCAGCAGCCGTGATGGTCCAGGGGGCACAGATACGCAGTATTTT.